The sequence of this TCR beta chain was determined in a study of blood T cell repertoires in COVID-19. Whole-study context: COVID-19 samples from acute and convalescent phases originated in the United States, Italy and Spain. PBMCs, B-cell-depleted T cells, or T cells provided the cDNA or gDNA that made up the material.

V lost 6 bases, J lost 7 bases, and 10 bases stayed unmatched. Germline V gives CDR1 MNHNY, CDR2 SVGAGI (reference sequence). This CDR3 is built from 15 residues. As processed by the authors: Amplifying reference gene primers gave estimates of nucleated cell counts. This table comes from immunoSEQ multiplex PCR, and its TCRdb copy is limited to in-frame clones, with some not included. The D gene and trimming were derived from the DNA, and the V and J assignments and clone size from that table. The sample records roughly 140,000 clones, over 80% being singletons. The chain joins TRBV6-6 to TRBJ2-1; TRBD2 agrees at 9 bases. The sequence was collected from a woman in her forties or fifties with acute or convalescent COVID-19. The sample was peripheral blood. CDR3 nucleotides: TGTGCCAGCAGCGCTAGCGGGGTGGTGAGAAATGAGCAGTTCTTC. Residues: CASSASGVVRNEQFF.